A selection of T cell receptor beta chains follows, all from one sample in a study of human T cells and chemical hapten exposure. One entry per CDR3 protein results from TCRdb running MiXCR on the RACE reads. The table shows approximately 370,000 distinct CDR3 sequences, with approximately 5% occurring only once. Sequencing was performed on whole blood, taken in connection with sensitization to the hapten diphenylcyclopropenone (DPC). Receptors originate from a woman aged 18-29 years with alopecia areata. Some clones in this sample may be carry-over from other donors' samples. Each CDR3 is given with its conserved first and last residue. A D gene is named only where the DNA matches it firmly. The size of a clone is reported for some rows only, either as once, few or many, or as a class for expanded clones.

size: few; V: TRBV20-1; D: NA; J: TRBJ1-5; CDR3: CSARLRGQPQHF; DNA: TGCAGTGCTAGACTTAGGGGTCAGCCCCAGCATTTT
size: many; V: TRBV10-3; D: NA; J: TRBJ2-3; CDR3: CAISESRTLDSTDTQYF; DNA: TGTGCCATCAGTGAGTCAAGGACATTAGATAGCACAGATACGCAGTATTTT
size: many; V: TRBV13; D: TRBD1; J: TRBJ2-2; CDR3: CASRAEGARGTGELFF; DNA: TGTGCCAGCAGAGCCGAGGGGGCCCGGGGCACCGGGGAGCTGTTTTTT
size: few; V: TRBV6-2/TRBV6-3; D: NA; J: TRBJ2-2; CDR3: CASSYSGHAVLNTGELFF; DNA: TGTGCCAGCAGTTACTCGGGTCATGCAGTTTTGAACACCGGGGAGCTGTTTTTT
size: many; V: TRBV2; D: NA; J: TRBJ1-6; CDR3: CASSQEGPALHF; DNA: TGTGCCAGCAGTCAGGAGGGGCCAGCCCTCCACTTT
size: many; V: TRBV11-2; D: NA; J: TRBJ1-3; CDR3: CASSLYRDPLTKVGNTIYF; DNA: TGTGCCAGCAGCTTATATCGGGATCCCCTAACGAAGGTTGGAAACACCATATATTTT
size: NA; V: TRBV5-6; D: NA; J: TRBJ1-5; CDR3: CASSLSGYNQPQHF; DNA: TGTGCCAGCAGCTTGTCGGGTTACAATCAGCCCCAGCATTTT
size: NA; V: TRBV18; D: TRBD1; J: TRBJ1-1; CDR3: CASSPPLGQAFTEAFF; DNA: TGTGCCAGCTCACCACCCCTGGGACAGGCTTTCACTGAAGCTTTCTTT
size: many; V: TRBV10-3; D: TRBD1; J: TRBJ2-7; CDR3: CAIRDGTGAYEQYF; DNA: TGTGCCATCAGGGACGGGACAGGGGCATACGAGCAGTACTTC
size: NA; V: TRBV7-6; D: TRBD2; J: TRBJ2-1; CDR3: CASSFTSGVNNEQFF; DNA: TGTGCCAGCAGCTTTACAAGCGGGGTTAACAATGAGCAGTTCTTC
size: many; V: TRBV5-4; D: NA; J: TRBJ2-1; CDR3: CASTQDRGSYNEQFF; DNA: TGTGCCAGCACCCAGGACAGAGGGTCCTACAATGAGCAGTTCTTC
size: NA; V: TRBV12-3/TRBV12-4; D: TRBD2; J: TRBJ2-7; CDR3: CASSLGLAGTSYEQYF; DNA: TGTGCCAGCAGTTTAGGACTAGCGGGGACCTCCTACGAGCAGTACTTC
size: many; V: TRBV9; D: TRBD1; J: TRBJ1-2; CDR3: CASSPPDRGYPNYGYTF; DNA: TGTGCCAGCAGCCCCCCCGACAGGGGGTACCCTAACTATGGCTACACCTTC